The next 18 T cell receptor beta chains were all read from a single sample in a study of T cells after yellow fever vaccination. TCRdb used MiXCR to reprocess the 5' RACE reads, holding one entry per CDR3 protein. The sample records approximately 300,000 distinct CDR3 sequences, 8.7% being singletons. Sequencing used PBMCs, obtained on the day of the first yellow fever vaccination. These TCRs come from a man aged 18 to 35 who received the YFV17D yellow fever vaccine.

This chain links TRBV20-1 with TRBJ2-5; D remains ambiguous. There are 13 residues in the CDR3. Germline V gives CDR1 DFQATT, CDR2 SNEGSKA (reference sequence). The germline V and J ends were trimmed by 5 bases and 0 bases, with 10 bases remaining between them. CDR3 DNA sequence: TGCAGTGCTTCGGACCCTAACCAAGAGACCCAGTACTTC. Its translation is CSASDPNQETQYF.

This clonotype appeared many times. The chain carries TRBV20-1 and TRBJ1-5; weak D call: TRBD1 (5 bases). The CDR3 sequence is 17 residues long. V was pared by 1 base and J by 2 bases, with 18 bases between. CDR1 is DFQATT, CDR2 SNEGSKA, per germline (reference sequence). CDR3 protein: CSARVGHAPYGNQPQHF. The CDR3 coding sequence is TGCAGTGCTAGAGTCGGACACGCACCCTATGGCAATCAGCCCCAGCATTTT.

This clonotype was counted ten times or more. The rearrangement links TRBV3-1 to TRBJ2-7; 8 nucleotides agree with TRBD2. Germline-derived CDR1 and CDR2 are LGHDT and YNNKEL (reference sequence). The V segment lost 1 base and the J segment 6 bases; nucleotides outside the gene matches: 11. The length of the CDR3 is 16 residues. This CDR3 is CASSQGIAGLAGEQYF. The CDR3 DNA reads as TGTGCCAGCAGCCAAGGGATAGCGGGCCTAGCGGGCGAGCAGTACTTC.

There are a few counts of this clonotype. The chain is built from TRBV27 and TRBJ2-5; 7 bases line up with TRBD1. V was clipped by 8 bases and J by 4 bases; unmatched bases: 13. Looked up from germline, CDR1 is MNHEY and CDR2 is SMNVEV (reference sequence). The CDR3 sequence is 15 residues long. As DNA, the CDR3 is TGTGCCAGCGGCAACGACGGGGACAGAGTAGAGACCCAGTACTTC. Translating it yields CASGNDGDRVETQYF.

The chain employs TRBV19 and TRBJ2-7; TRBD2 is a possible D gene (5 bases). Germline V lookup: CDR1 LNHDA, CDR2 SQIVND (reference sequence). The CDR3 totals 15 residues. The V gene lost 9 bases and the J gene lost 4 bases, with 22 bases spanning the gap. CDR3 in amino acids: CARGFPSGLLYEQYV. The CDR3 DNA is TGTGCCAGGGGATTCCCAAGCGGACTCTTGTACGAGCAGTACGTC.

This clonotype was detected many times. Here the CDR3 reads CASSERQANGYTF. The CDR3 DNA reads TGTGCCAGCAGCGAGAGACAGGCTAATGGCTACACCTTC. The rearrangement uses TRBV3-1 and TRBJ1-2, with D maybe TRBD1 (6 bases). Looked up from germline, CDR1 is LGHDT and CDR2 is YNNKEL (reference sequence). This CDR3 spans 13 amino acids. The V and J ends lost 5 bases and 6 bases respectively, with 13 bases between them.

Only a few counts were recorded for this clonotype. The rearrangement links TRBV6-2 or TRBV6-3 to TRBJ1-1, with D hard to call. Between the trimmed V and J ends, which lost 7 bases and 7 bases, there was a span of 25 bases. This CDR3 contains 16 residues. CDR1 is MNHEY, CDR2 SVGEGT, per germline. For the CDR3, the DNA is TGTGCCAGCACGTCACTGGGCGCCTACACAAAGGGTGAAGCTTTCTTT. Its protein is CASTSLGAYTKGEAFF.

This clonotype was picked up a small number of times. The gene calls are TRBV28 and TRBJ2-2; 7 nucleotides agree with TRBD1. The CDR3 extends over 15 amino acids. Trimming at V came to 4 bases and at J to 7 bases, leaving 9 bases not matched to a gene. CDR1 MDHEN and CDR2 SYDVKM come from the germline V gene. CDR3 sequence reads: CASSSSDRKGGELFF. The DNA of the CDR3 is TGTGCCAGCAGTTCATCGGACAGGAAGGGCGGGGAGCTGTTTTTT.

This clonotype was counted ten times or more. This chain uses TRBV28 with TRBJ2-4; 9 nucleotides match TRBD2. The CDR3 has 18 residues. Trimming removed 4 bases from V and 6 bases from J; junction bases left unmatched: 16. The germline CDR1 and CDR2 sequences are MDHEN and SYDVKM. The chain's CDR3 is CASSSAPASGVGGNIQYF. The CDR3 DNA reads TGTGCCAGCAGTTCTGCCCCCGCTAGCGGGGTAGGGGGAAACATTCAGTACTTC.

This clonotype was found a few times. The chain recombines TRBV5-1 with TRBJ1-2, with D uncertain. Per the germline V gene, CDR1 is SGHRS and CDR2 is YFSETQ. The CDR3 has 16 amino acids. The V and J ends lost 4 bases and 4 bases respectively, with 20 bases between them. CDR3: CASSLEGGRQFYGYTF. CDR3 nucleotide sequence: TGCGCCAGCAGCCTCGAGGGTGGCCGGCAATTCTATGGCTACACCTTC.

This clonotype was observed a few times. V and J are TRBV12-3 or TRBV12-4 and TRBJ1-2; a weak D match, TRBD1 (5 bases). The length of the CDR3 is 14 residues. Trimming left V 6 bases short and J 4 bases short, with 15 bases between. In nucleotides, the CDR3 is TGTGCCAGCAGCCCGGGACGGAACCCCTATGGCTACACCTTC. Amino acids: CASSPGRNPYGYTF.

This clonotype appeared a few times. This chain uses TRBV10-3 with TRBJ1-2; D is perhaps TRBD1 (5 bases). Germline CDR1 ENHRY, CDR2 SYGVKD. CDR3 length equals 17 residues. Trimming cost V 4 bases and J 0 bases, with 18 bases left between them. CDR3 protein: CAISVSQGRPTNYGYTF. CDR3 DNA: TGTGCCATCAGTGTCTCTCAGGGAAGACCCACTAACTATGGCTACACCTTC.

This rearrangement joins TRBV7-2 to TRBJ2-5; TRBD2 matches 9 bases. CDR3 size: 13 residues. Looked up from germline, CDR1 is SGHTA and CDR2 is FQGNSA. The ends lost 6 bases at V and 6 bases at J; junction bases unmatched: 5. In nucleotides, the CDR3 is TGTGCCAGCAGGAGTAGCGGGGGTAAGACCCAGTACTTC. Encoded protein: CASRSSGGKTQYF.

At least ten counts were recorded for this clonotype. The rearrangement joins TRBV6-2 or TRBV6-3 to TRBJ2-3; 7 bases are shared with TRBD1. V gave up 2 bases and J gave up 2 bases; unmatched junction bases: 13. Germline lookup yields CDR1 MNHEY and CDR2 SVGEGT. The CDR3 spans 18 residues. CDR3 residues: CASSYRWTGRGITDTQYF. The CDR3 DNA is TGTGCCAGCAGTTACCGATGGACAGGTCGGGGAATCACAGATACGCAGTATTTT.

Remarks on this clonotype: A much larger clone lies one base from this, so it may be a read error. The chain joins TRBV25-1 to TRBJ2-1, with TRBD2 identical over 9 bases. The J call may be in error: the DNA end matches TRBJ2-7 better. This CDR3 comprises 13 residues. The germline CDR1 and CDR2 sequences are MGHDK and SYGVNS. In nucleotides, the CDR3 is TGTGCCAGCGCAAGGACTAGCGTCAATGAGCAGTACTTC. Translating it yields CASARTSVNEQYF.

This clonotype was observed at least ten times. The chain uses TRBV20-1 and TRBJ1-6, with a weak D call TRBD1 (6 bases). V was cut by 3 bases and J by 6 bases, with 15 bases left in between. This CDR3 comprises 15 residues. Germline lookup yields CDR1 DFQATT and CDR2 SNEGSKA (reference sequence). The CDR3 is CSASVTGTSNSPLHF. In DNA, the CDR3 is TGCAGTGCTAGTGTTACCGGGACATCTAATTCACCCCTCCACTTT.

The chain links TRBV6-1 to TRBJ2-1; D is unresolved. Germline V gene data show CDR1 as MNHNS and CDR2 as SASEGT. This CDR3 comprises 11 residues. V gave up 6 bases and J gave up 6 bases, with 6 bases separating them. CDR3 residues: CASRYPNEQFF. The CDR3, as DNA: TGTGCCAGCAGGTACCCCAATGAGCAGTTCTTC.

This chain uses TRBV5-6 with TRBJ2-7; 10 bases match TRBD1. Trimming cost V 4 bases and J 9 bases; bases outside gene matches: 10. The length of the CDR3 is 14 residues. Germline CDR1 SGHDT, CDR2 YYEEEE. The CDR3: CASSVGTGDLGQYF. The DNA for the CDR3 is TGTGCCAGCAGCGTTGGGACAGGGGACCTGGGGCAGTACTTC.